The 10 T cell receptor beta chains below were found in one sample sequenced in a study of cytomegalovirus exposure and HLA in healthy donors. Use of 60 Vbeta and 13 Jbeta primers characterized the PCR. Produced via immunoSEQ multiplex PCR; TCRdb's table is partial and in-frame only. The data show 140,000 to 150,000 clones, with more than 7.5% seen just once and 1.8% held by the top ten. What was sequenced was PBMCs. The source is a man over 45 in good health and CMV-seronegative.

There are a few counts of this clone. This sequence joins TRBV6-1 and TRBJ1-6; D is unclear. Germline V CDR1 and CDR2: MNHNS, SASEGT. The germline V and J ends were trimmed by 4 bases and 10 bases, with 23 bases remaining between them. This CDR3 is 17 amino acids long. This chain's CDR3 is CASSGPFGVAERSPLHF. CDR3 in DNA: TGTGCCAGCAGTGGCCCTTTCGGGGTGGCGGAGAGGTCACCCCTCCACTTT.

The chain has TRBV27 and TRBJ2-7; 9 bases line up with TRBD2. Germline V gene data show CDR1 as MNHEY and CDR2 as SMNVEV (reference sequence). J lost 4 bases, V lost 1 base, and 5 bases had no gene match. The CDR3 runs to 15 residues. The CDR3 region is CASSLYGTSSYEQYF. CDR3 in DNA: TGTGCCAGCAGTTTATACGGGACTAGCAGTTACGAGCAGTACTTC.

The chain uses TRBV10-3 and TRBJ2-3; TRBD2 agrees at 10 bases. There are 16 residues in the CDR3. The trim removed 0 bases at V and 6 bases at J, leaving 6 bases unmatched. Germline V gene lookup returns CDR1 ENHRY and CDR2 SYGVKD. DNA of the CDR3: TGTGCCATCAGTGAGTCGCAGCGGGGGGGCCTGGATACGCAGTATTTT. Translation gives CAISESQRGGLDTQYF.

This clone was seen more than once but under ten times. The chain has TRBV30 and TRBJ2-7; 8 positions agree with TRBD1. Germline-derived CDR1 and CDR2 are GTSNPN and SVGIG (reference sequence). V gave up 2 bases and J gave up 3 bases; unmatched junction bases: 6. CDR3 length: 14 amino acids. In DNA form, the CDR3 reads TGTGCCTGGAGTAGAGACAGGGGCGGCTACGAGCAGTACTTC. Residues: CAWSRDRGGYEQYF.

This clone was picked up a small number of times. Here the CDR3 reads CSVAPGSGNTIYF. The CDR3 DNA sequence: TGCAGCGTTGCTCCAGGGTCTGGAAACACCATATATTTT. The J gene is TRBJ1-3, the V gene TRBV29-1; D possibly corresponds to TRBD1 (5 bases). The CDR3 contains 13 residues. CDR1 is SQVTM, CDR2 ANQGSEA, per germline. Trimming took off 4 bases at V and 1 base at J, with 8 bases between the two ends.

The chain is built from TRBV2 and TRBJ2-3, with D perhaps matching TRBD2 (6 bases). Germline V gene data show CDR1 as SNHLY and CDR2 as FYNNEI. The CDR3 runs 13 residues. V lost 8 bases and J lost 2, with 11 bases in between. DNA for the CDR3: TGTGCCAGCCAAGGGACTTTCACAGATACGCAGTATTTT. Its protein is CASQGTFTDTQYF.

This clone was found a few times. The chain recombines TRBV18 with TRBJ1-5; D might be TRBD1 (5 bases). Germline V CDR1 and CDR2: KGHSH, LQKENI. This CDR3 has 14 amino acids. V was cut by 3 bases and J by 7 bases, with 13 bases left in between. The CDR3 is CASSPGQGGQPQHF. The CDR3 nucleotides are TGTGCCAGCTCACCGGGCCAGGGCGGACAGCCCCAGCATTTT. The variable domain in full, with the rest retrieved from reference TRBV18 and TRBJ1-5, is NAGVMQNPRHLVRRRGQEARLRCSPMKGHSHVYWYRQLPEEGLKFMVYLQKENIIDESGMPKERFSAEFPKEGPSILRIQQVVRGDSAAYFCASSPGQGGQPQHFGDGTRLSIL.

In its sample, this clone was seen a few times. The rearrangement uses TRBV5-1 and TRBJ2-3; 13 nucleotides match TRBD2. CDR1 is SGHRS and CDR2 is YFSETQ in the germline V gene. There are 16 residues in the CDR3. The junction had 4 bases not matched to a gene; V was cut back by 2 bases and J by 4 bases. The CDR3 sequence is CASSLWTSGSADTQYF. Written as DNA, the CDR3 is TGCGCCAGCAGCTTATGGACTAGCGGGAGTGCAGATACGCAGTATTTT.

The table lists this clone with a few counts. The chain recombines TRBV6-1 with TRBJ2-5, with no clear D. The CDR3 is 12 residues long. Trimming removed 3 bases at V and 7 bases at J, with 9 bases between. CDR1 and CDR2 (germline): MNHNS, SASEGT. This CDR3 reads CASSEGIGTQYF. In nucleotides, the CDR3 is TGTGCCAGCAGTGAGGGCATCGGGACCCAGTACTTC.

The chain is built from TRBV15 and TRBJ2-6; the D is unclear. The V gene's germline CDR1 is LNHNV and CDR2 YYDKDF (reference sequence). This CDR3 contains 16 residues. Trimming left V 5 bases short and J 0 bases short, with 11 bases between. CDR3 bases: TGTGCCACCAGCGGTACAGTCCCCTCTGGGGCCAACGTCCTGACTTTC. This translates into CATSGTVPSGANVLTF. Drawing the rest from reference TRBV15 and TRBJ2-6, the complete variable domain is DAMVIQNPRYQVTQFGKPVTLSCSQTLNHNVMYWYQQKSSQAPKLLFHYYDKDFNNEADTPDNFQSRRPNTSFCFLDIRSPGLGDTAMYLCATSGTVPSGANVLTFGAGSRLTVL.